A selection of T cell receptor beta chains follows, all from one sample in a study of cytomegalovirus exposure and HLA in healthy donors. Repertoires were generated with immunoSEQ multiplex PCR, while TCRdb's copy carries only in-frame clones and drops some. The data show just under 70,000 clones, with roughly four fifths seen just once and 6.5% held by the top ten. The sample taken for sequencing was PBMCs. These receptors came from a human donor in good health. Both conserved end residues are part of each CDR3. A D gene is named only where the DNA matches it firmly. For some rows the clone size is stated as once, few or many, or as a class when expanded; others skip it.

J gene,D gene,clone size,V gene,CDR3 protein,CDR3 DNA
TRBJ2-3,.,.,TRBV7-6,CASSPAGSATDTQYF,TGTGCCAGCAGCCCTGCGGGGTCCGCCACAGATACGCAGTATTTT
TRBJ2-7,TRBD1,.,TRBV5-4,CASSTTGTGARRFEQYF,TGTGCCAGCAGCACGACCGGGACAGGGGCACGACGTTTCGAGCAGTACTTC
TRBJ2-7,.,.,TRBV27,CASSLDRGTASYEQYF,TGTGCCAGCAGTCTTGACCGGGGGACAGCCTCCTACGAGCAGTACTTC
TRBJ2-7,.,few,TRBV7-2,CASSQSSRYSYEQYF,TGTGCCAGCAGCCAGTCTAGCCGATACTCCTACGAGCAGTACTTC
TRBJ2-7,TRBD1,few,TRBV19,CASSIGTGAAYEQYF,TGTGCCAGTAGTATCGGGACAGGGGCCGCCTACGAGCAGTACTTC
TRBJ2-1,.,.,TRBV7-8,CASSLLLATNNEQFF,TGTGCCAGCAGCTTACTGCTAGCGACCAACAATGAGCAGTTCTTC
TRBJ2-5,TRBD2,.,TRBV5-1,CASSLALSGGAVETQYF,TGCGCCAGCAGCTTGGCCCTTAGCGGGGGGGCAGTTGAGACCCAGTACTTC
TRBJ2-3,TRBD1,.,TRBV9,CASSGTGEADTQYF,TGTGCCAGCAGCGGTACAGGGGAAGCAGATACGCAGTATTTT
TRBJ1-5,TRBD1,.,TRBV19,CASRSYGQGNQPQHF,TGTGCCAGTAGAAGCTATGGACAGGGTAATCAGCCCCAGCATTTT
TRBJ2-5,TRBD2,.,TRBV4-1,CASSQEGASGGGETQYF,TGCGCCAGCAGCCAAGAAGGGGCGAGCGGGGGCGGTGAGACCCAGTACTTC
TRBJ1-5,TRBD1,.,TRBV30,CAWSDFSSQGVSGGQPQHF,TGTGCCTGGAGTGATTTTTCTTCACAGGGGGTAAGCGGAGGTCAGCCCCAGCATTTT
TRBJ1-6,TRBD1,.,TRBV14,CASSWRGGTSSSYNSPLHF,TGTGCCAGCAGTTGGAGAGGGGGCACCTCGAGCTCCTATAATTCACCCCTCCACTTT
TRBJ1-2,.,.,TRBV4-2,CASSQDRNYGYTF,TGTGCCAGCAGCCAAGACAGAAACTATGGCTACACCTTC
TRBJ1-1,.,.,TRBV27,CASSQGMGGLYTEAFF,TGTGCCAGCAGCCAGGGGATGGGGGGGTTATACACTGAAGCTTTCTTT
TRBJ2-3,TRBD2,.,TRBV28,CASSPGGVADTQYF,TGTGCCTCCAGCCCGGGGGGGGTCGCAGATACGCAGTATTTT
TRBJ1-2,TRBD1,.,TRBV7-2,CASSWTGGNYGYPF,TGTGCCAGCAGCTGGACAGGGGGTAACTATGGCTACCCCTTC
TRBJ1-1,TRBD1,.,TRBV6-5,CASFRDREAEAFF,TGTGCCAGCTTCCGAGACAGGGAGGCTGAAGCTTTCTTT
TRBJ2-7,TRBD2,once,TRBV7-9,CASSEGTSGGILRWEQYF,TGTGCCAGCAGCGAAGGGACTAGCGGGGGGATCCTGCGGTGGGAGCAGTACTTC
TRBJ1-6,TRBD1,.,TRBV7-8,CASSPKTGTGDNSPLHF,TGTGCCAGCAGCCCCAAGACCGGGACAGGGGATAATTCACCCCTCCACTTT
TRBJ2-7,TRBD1,.,TRBV27,CASSPPGQAYEQYF,TGTGCCAGCAGTCCACCGGGACAGGCTTACGAGCAGTACTTC
TRBJ2-4,TRBD2,.,TRBV2,CASTGTSGGREWYF,TGTGCCAGCACCGGGACTAGCGGAGGGAGGGAGTGGTACTTC
TRBJ2-3,.,.,TRBV29-1,CSALRAYTQYF,TGCAGCGCCCTCAGGGCATATACGCAGTATTTT
TRBJ1-4,TRBD1,.,TRBV19,CASSFAGTGSATNEKLFF,TGTGCCAGTAGTTTTGCCGGGACAGGATCTGCAACTAATGAAAAACTGTTTTTT
TRBJ1-6,.,.,TRBV19,CASSIAGLSPLHF,TGTGCCAGTAGTATCGCTGGGCTTTCACCCCTCCACTTT
TRBJ1-4,TRBD1,.,TRBV5-8,CASSSNRGRSEKLFF,TGTGCCAGCAGCTCGAACAGGGGGCGGAGTGAAAAACTGTTTTTT
TRBJ2-1,TRBD2,.,TRBV30,CASERGGRYEQFF,TGTGCCTCCGAGCGGGGGGGCCGGTATGAGCAGTTCTTC
TRBJ2-3,.,.,TRBV7-3,CASSREQGTDTQYF,TGTGCCAGCAGCCGAGAACAGGGCACAGATACGCAGTATTTT
TRBJ2-1,TRBD2,.,TRBV27,CASSFLLDSGVHEQFF,TGTGCCAGCAGTTTTCTCCTTGATAGCGGGGTCCATGAGCAGTTCTTC
TRBJ1-1,TRBD1,.,TRBV6-5,CASSYSTGGAAEAFF,TGTGCCAGCAGTTACTCAACAGGGGGCGCGGCTGAAGCTTTCTTT
TRBJ2-1,.,.,TRBV5-1,CASSLGFVDMRQQFF,TGCGCCAGCAGCTTGGGATTTGTAGATATGCGCCAGCAGTTCTTC
TRBJ1-5,TRBD1,few,TRBV28,CASSLEQQGRRQPQHF,TGTGCCAGCAGCCTTGAACAACAGGGGCGACGGCAGCCCCAGCATTTT
TRBJ1-2,.,.,TRBV5-1,CASSARPGGPGYTF,TGCGCCAGCAGCGCCCGCCCCGGAGGGCCGGGCTACACCTTC